The subject of this entry is one T cell receptor beta chain. No antigen is known for it. The data originate from a study of OX40 agonist ivuxolimab in advanced cancers. Study-wide results and caveats: Dosing at 0.1 to 3.0 mg/kg was accompanied by clonal expansion of CD4+ and CD8+ blood T cells by week 6. Mean expanded clone counts were higher in CD8+ than CD4+ T cells.

Clones were sequenced by immunoSEQ multiplex PCR, and TCRdb holds only the in-frame ones, with some missing. In the table there are 14,000 or so clones, 70% to 80% of which are singletons. Cycle 7 day 1, cycle 4 day 1, and baseline were the timepoints at which blood was sampled. Losses at the gene ends were 4 bases for V and 8 bases for J; bases not matched to a gene: 12. CDR1 is SGDLS, CDR2 YYNGEE, per germline. CDR3 size: 17 residues. The source is an adult with an advanced solid tumor such as melanoma, head and neck, liver or kidney cancer. The specimen comprised CD4+ or CD8+ T cells sorted from blood, sampled in a trial of the OX40 agonist ivuxolimab. This chain uses TRBV9 with TRBJ2-1; 13 bases are a match to TRBD2. The CDR3 nucleotides read TGTGCCAGCAGCCCCCACCCCCGGACTAGCGGGGGTTATGAGCAGTTCTTC. It codes for CASSPHPRTSGGYEQFF.